The clone carrying this T cell receptor (beta chain) occurred once. Within 2 weeks before study entry, exposed participants met a COVID-19 case. This specimen comes from a study of blood T cell repertoires in COVID-19. Study as a whole: Sites across the United States, Italy and Spain contributed samples from acute and convalescent COVID-19.

The protocol was immunoSEQ multiplex PCR, while the TCRdb copy is restricted to in-frame clones and leaves out a portion. The sample lists a few hundred thousand clones; 91% were seen once. Germline CDR1 is PRHDT and CDR2 is FYEKMQ (reference sequence). With 2 bases removed from V and 3 bases from J, the gap between germline ends came to 10 bases. The CDR3 has 14 residues. The receptor's source is a woman in her 40s who had been exposed to COVID-19. The chain carries TRBV13 and TRBJ1-2; unclear D gene. The sequenced sample was PBMCs or T cells enriched from blood (not recorded which). As DNA, the CDR3 is TGTGCCAGCAGCTTAATGCGGGCCCACTATGGCTACACCTTC. Protein product: CASSLMRAHYGYTF.